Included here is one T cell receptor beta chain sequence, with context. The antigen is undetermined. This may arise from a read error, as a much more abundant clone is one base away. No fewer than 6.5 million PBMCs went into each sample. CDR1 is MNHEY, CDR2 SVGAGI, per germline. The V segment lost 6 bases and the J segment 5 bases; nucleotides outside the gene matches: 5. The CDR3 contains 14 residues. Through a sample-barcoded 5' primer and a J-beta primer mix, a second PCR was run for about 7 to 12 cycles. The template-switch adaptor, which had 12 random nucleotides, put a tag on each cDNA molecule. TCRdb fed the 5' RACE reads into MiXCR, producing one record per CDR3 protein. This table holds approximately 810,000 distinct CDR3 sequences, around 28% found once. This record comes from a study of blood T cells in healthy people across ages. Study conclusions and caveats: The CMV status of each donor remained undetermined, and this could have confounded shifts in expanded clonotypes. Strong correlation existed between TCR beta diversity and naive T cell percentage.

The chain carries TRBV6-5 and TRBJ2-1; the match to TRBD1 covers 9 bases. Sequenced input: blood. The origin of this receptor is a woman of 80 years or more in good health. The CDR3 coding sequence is TGTGCCAGCAGAAACAGGGGGCCGCACAATGAGCAGTTCTTC. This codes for CASRNRGPHNEQFF.